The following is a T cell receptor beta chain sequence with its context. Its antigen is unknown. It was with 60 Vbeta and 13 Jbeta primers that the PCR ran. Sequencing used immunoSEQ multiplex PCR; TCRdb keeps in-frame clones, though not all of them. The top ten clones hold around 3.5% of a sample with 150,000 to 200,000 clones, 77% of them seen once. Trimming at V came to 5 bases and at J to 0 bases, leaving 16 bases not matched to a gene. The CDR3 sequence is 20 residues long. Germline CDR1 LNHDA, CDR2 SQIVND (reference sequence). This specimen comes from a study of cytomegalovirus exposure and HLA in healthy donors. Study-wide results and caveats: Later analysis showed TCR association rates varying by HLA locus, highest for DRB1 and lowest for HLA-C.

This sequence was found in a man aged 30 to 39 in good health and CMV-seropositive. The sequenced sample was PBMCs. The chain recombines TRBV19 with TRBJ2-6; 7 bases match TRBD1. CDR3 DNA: TGTGCCAGTAGTCTGCCCCTTCGACAGGGATTTATCTCTGGGGCCAACGTCCTGACTTTC. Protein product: CASSLPLRQGFISGANVLTF. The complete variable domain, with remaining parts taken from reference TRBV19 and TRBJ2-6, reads DGGITQSPKYLFRKEGQNVTLSCEQNLNHDAMYWYRQDPGQGLRLIYYSQIVNDFQKGDIAEGYSVSREKKESFPLTVTSAQKNPTAFYLCASSLPLRQGFISGANVLTFGAGSRLTVL.